This is a list of T cell receptor beta chains from one sample in a study of blood T cell repertoires in COVID-19. Some clones are missing from TCRdb's copy, which holds only in-frame ones; the method was immunoSEQ multiplex PCR. The table includes about 97,000 clones, roughly nine tenths detected once. Sequencing was performed on peripheral blood. Receptors were obtained from a man in his fifties or sixties with acute or convalescent COVID-19. Each CDR3 is given with its conserved first and last residue. A D gene is named only where the DNA matches it firmly. Some rows have no size entry. The others give once, few or many, or a class for an expanded clone.

d_gene | j_gene | v_gene | abundance | CDR3nt | CDR3aa
. | TRBJ2-2 | TRBV7-2 | . | TGTGCCAGCAGAAGGGGCTCCGGCACCGGGGAGCTGTTTTTT | CASRRGSGTGELFF
. | TRBJ2-1 | TRBV27 | . | TGTGCCAGCAGTCCCCCCAGCGGGTATTGGGATGAGCAGTTCTTC | CASSPPSGYWDEQFF
. | TRBJ1-1 | TRBV12-5 | . | TGTGCTAGTGGTTTGGTACTAGGAGAGGAGTCCAACACTGAAGCTTTCTTT | CASGLVLGEESNTEAFF
. | TRBJ1-2 | TRBV19 | . | TGTGCCAGTAGTATAGCGGTAAACTATGGCTACACCTTC | CASSIAVNYGYTF
. | TRBJ1-4 | TRBV7-2 | . | TGTGCCAGCGGCGAGGGGGGGGCGCGTGAAAAACTGTTTTTT | CASGEGGAREKLFF
. | TRBJ1-1 | TRBV11-3 | . | TGTGCCAGCAGCTCCAGGGGAGTCACTGAAGCTTTCTTT | CASSSRGVTEAFF
TRBD1 | TRBJ2-6 | TRBV5-6 | . | TGTGCCAGCAGCACACAGGGGGGAGCCAACGTCCTGACTTTC | CASSTQGGANVLTF
TRBD1 | TRBJ1-5 | TRBV3-1/TRBV3-2 | few | TGTGCCAGCAGCCTAGCAGGGGGTGGAGGCAATCAGCCCCAGCATTTT | CASSLAGGGGNQPQHF
. | TRBJ2-1 | TRBV21-1 | . | TGTGCCAGCAGCAAAAATTTTCTCTTCCGGGGTGAGCAGTTCTTC | CASSKNFLFRGEQFF
. | TRBJ1-1 | TRBV6-5 | . | TGTGCCAGCAGTACCACCCAGGAGAACACTGAAGCTTTCTTT | CASSTTQENTEAFF
. | TRBJ1-1 | TRBV18 | . | TGTGCCAGCTCACCCACCCCAGGGACTGACGGTCCGGTCTTT | CASSPTPGTDGPVF
. | TRBJ2-1 | TRBV29-1 | . | TGCAGCGTTCAAGGCGATATGAGTTCGCATGAGCAGTTCTTC | CSVQGDMSSHEQFF
. | TRBJ1-5 | TRBV7-2 | . | TGTGCCAGCAGCCCGGGGGGAGGGCGCTATCAGCCCCAGCATTTT | CASSPGGGRYQPQHF
. | TRBJ1-2 | TRBV19 | . | TGTGCCAGTAGTCTTGGGCAGGTAGAGGGCTACACCTTC | CASSLGQVEGYTF
. | TRBJ2-7 | TRBV5-8 | . | TGTGCCAGCAGCTTCGGACAGTTCGCCTACGAGCAGTACTTC | CASSFGQFAYEQYF
. | TRBJ1-1 | TRBV5-4 | . | TGTGCCAGCAGCTTTGTTGGACAGCCCGGGGCTGAAGCTTTCTTT | CASSFVGQPGAEAFF
. | TRBJ1-4 | TRBV2 | . | TGTGCCAGCAGTGAAGACGGCGGTCCAACTAATGAAAAACTGTTTTTT | CASSEDGGPTNEKLFF
TRBD1 | TRBJ1-6 | TRBV19 | . | TGTGCCAGTAGTGAGGGACAGGGGAGTTCACCCCTCCACTTT | CASSEGQGSSPLHF
TRBD1 | TRBJ2-1 | TRBV18 | once | TGTGCCAGCTCATTAACCGGGACAGGGGGCCTCGATGAGCAGTTCTTC | CASSLTGTGGLDEQFF
. | TRBJ2-3 | TRBV9 | . | TGTGCCACCTGCACTGCTAGTGTTTGTACTAATACGCAGTATTTT | CATCTASVCTNTQYF
. | TRBJ1-2 | TRBV11-2 | . | TGTGCCAGCAGCTTAGATGGTTCAAAGGCGCGGGGCTACACCTTC | CASSLDGSKARGYTF
. | TRBJ2-7 | TRBV19 | once | TGTGCCAGTAGTATATCCACAGGAACCTACGAGCAGTACTTC | CASSISTGTYEQYF
TRBD1 | TRBJ1-2 | TRBV13 | . | TGTGCCAGCAGGTCCAGACAGGGTAACTATGGCTACACCTTC | CASRSRQGNYGYTF
TRBD2 | TRBJ2-7 | TRBV6-5 | . | TGTGCCAGCAGCCGCGGGGGGTCCTCCTACGAGCAGTACTTC | CASSRGGSSYEQYF
TRBD1 | TRBJ2-2 | TRBV5-8 | . | TGTGCCAGCAGCAGGTTTCAGGGGGCATATGGCGGGGAGCTGTTTTTT | CASSRFQGAYGGELFF
TRBD1 | TRBJ1-2 | TRBV7-9 | . | TGTGCCAGCAGCTCCACAGGGGTCTCTGGCTACACCTTC | CASSSTGVSGYTF
. | TRBJ2-7 | TRBV29-1 | once | TGCAGCGTCCGACCAGGGGGGGAGCAGTACTTC | CSVRPGGEQYF
. | TRBJ2-1 | TRBV25-1 | once | TGTGCCAGCAGGATGACTCGAGACAATGAGCAGTTCTTC | CASRMTRDNEQFF
. | TRBJ1-2 | TRBV28 | . | TGTGCCAGCAGTCCCTCGTGGGGAGGAGTGGGTGGCTACACCTTC | CASSPSWGGVGGYTF
. | TRBJ1-4 | TRBV19 | once | TGTGCCAGTAGTATATACGGGAGGAATGAAAAACTGTTTTTT | CASSIYGRNEKLFF
TRBD2 | TRBJ2-2 | TRBV7-8 | once | TGTGCCAGCAGCCCCTTTGCGGGGGGGGACGGGGAGCTGTTTTTT | CASSPFAGGDGELFF
. | TRBJ2-5 | TRBV4-2 | . | TGTGCCAGCAGCCATTATGAAGGGGAAGGCATAGAGACCCAGTACTTC | CASSHYEGEGIETQYF
. | TRBJ1-1 | TRBV18 | once | TGTGCCAGCTCACCACCTTCAGGGTTCACTGAAGCTTTCTTT | CASSPPSGFTEAFF
TRBD2 | TRBJ2-5 | TRBV28 | . | TGTGCCAGCAGTTTATTGCGGGGGGCGCAAGAGACCCAGTACTTC | CASSLLRGAQETQYF
. | TRBJ1-6 | TRBV6-5 | . | TGTGCCAGCAGAACAGGGTATAATTCACCCCTCCACTTT | CASRTGYNSPLHF
TRBD1 | TRBJ1-5 | TRBV2 | . | TGTGCCAGCGGACGGACAGGGGAAGGCCAGCCCCAGCATTTT | CASGRTGEGQPQHF
. | TRBJ2-3 | TRBV19 | . | TGTGCCAGTAGTGCCCCGGGGACAGATACGCAGTATTTT | CASSAPGTDTQYF
TRBD1 | TRBJ2-4 | TRBV12-3/TRBV12-4 | . | TGTGCCAGCAATATACAGGGGGCGAACATTCAGTACTTC | CASNIQGANIQYF
. | TRBJ1-5 | TRBV2 | . | TGTGCCAGCAGCGCCGGGACATATAGCAATCAGCCCCAGCATTTT | CASSAGTYSNQPQHF
. | TRBJ2-1 | TRBV6-2/TRBV6-3 | . | TGTGCCAGCAGTTATCGGGACTCGAGTTTCCTAAGCTCCTACAATGAGCAGTTCTTC | CASSYRDSSFLSSYNEQFF
TRBD1 | TRBJ2-7 | TRBV5-1 | once | TGCGCCAGCAGCTGGGGACAGGGACCGAACGAGCAGTACTTC | CASSWGQGPNEQYF
. | TRBJ2-3 | TRBV7-9 | . | TGTGCCAGCAGCTTAGCGTTCAGGCGGGACCCGCAGTATTTT | CASSLAFRRDPQYF
TRBD1 | TRBJ1-5 | TRBV24-1 | . | TGTGCCACAGGGGGCAATACTGGCAATCAGCCCCAGCATTTT | CATGGNTGNQPQHF
. | TRBJ2-2 | TRBV6-2/TRBV6-3 | . | TGTGCCAGCAGTCCGAACAGGGTAGACACCGGGGAGCTGTTTTTT | CASSPNRVDTGELFF
TRBD1 | TRBJ2-7 | TRBV29-1 | . | TGCAGCGTTGAAGAAGTTAAGGGCAGGGGGTCCGAGCAGTACTTC | CSVEEVKGRGSEQYF
TRBD2 | TRBJ2-7 | TRBV29-1 | . | TGCAGCGTGGGGGGGGGAACAGACGAGCAGTACTTC | CSVGGGTDEQYF
. | TRBJ2-3 | TRBV5-1 | . | TGCGCCAGCAGCTTGGCAGGAACGAATACGCAGTATTTT | CASSLAGTNTQYF
. | TRBJ1-4 | TRBV6-5 | once | TGTGCCAGCAGCCAAGACAGCTACTCAGGCGAAAAACTGTTTTTT | CASSQDSYSGEKLFF
TRBD1 | TRBJ1-5 | TRBV9 | . | TGTGCCAGCAGCGCTCCCGGGACAGGCCACGGCAATCAGCCCCAGCATTTT | CASSAPGTGHGNQPQHF
. | TRBJ1-6 | TRBV19 | . | TGTGCCAGTAGTATCACAGGGAGCTCCTATAATTCACCCCTCCACTTT | CASSITGSSYNSPLHF
. | TRBJ1-5 | TRBV28 | . | TGTGCCAGCAAGGGCCGGACAGACAATCAGCCCCAGCATTTT | CASKGRTDNQPQHF